This is a list of T cell receptor beta chains from one sample in a study of T cells in Graves' hyperthyroidism and ophthalmopathy. A single record per CDR3 protein comes from TCRdb applying MiXCR to the multiplex PCR reads. The table includes 300,000 to 350,000 distinct CDR3 sequences, 15% to 20% detected once. Material for sequencing was blood. Receptors were obtained from a woman in her forties with Graves' ophthalmopathy. Both conserved end residues are part of each CDR3. Fields, in order: clone size, V gene, D gene, CDR3 length, J gene, CDR3 protein, CDR3 DNA. D genes are given only for firm matches. A row's size may be missing; if present it is once, few, many or a size class.

size: NA
V: TRBV6-1
D: NA
length: 11
J: TRBJ1-5
CDR3: CASLSAGPQHF
DNA: TGTGCCAGCCTCAGTGCAGGGCCCCAGCATTTT

size: NA
V: TRBV28
D: NA
length: 14
J: TRBJ2-7
CDR3: CASSGGIGFYEQYF
DNA: TGTGCCAGCAGCGGGGGTATAGGTTTCTACGAGCAGTACTTC

size: many
V: TRBV12-3/TRBV12-4
D: TRBD1
length: 16
J: TRBJ2-7
CDR3: CASSIHSGTGPYEQYF
DNA: TGTGCCAGCAGTATCCACTCCGGGACAGGGCCATACGAGCAGTACTTC

size: many
V: TRBV28
D: NA
length: 16
J: TRBJ2-2
CDR3: CASSLYKGVKTGELFF
DNA: TGTGCCAGCAGTTTATACAAGGGGGTAAAAACCGGGGAGCTGTTTTTT

size: NA
V: TRBV12-3/TRBV12-4
D: TRBD1
length: 15
J: TRBJ2-5
CDR3: CASSLGWGQPGAQYF
DNA: TGTGCCAGCAGTTTAGGATGGGGACAGCCCGGGGCCCAGTACTTC

size: many
V: TRBV13
D: TRBD1
length: 14
J: TRBJ1-5
CDR3: CASSLRGPGQPQHF
DNA: TGTGCCAGCAGCTTGAGGGGGCCGGGGCAGCCCCAGCATTTT

size: NA
V: TRBV24-1
D: NA
length: 13
J: TRBJ1-5
CDR3: CATGGESNQPQHF
DNA: TGTGCCACCGGCGGGGAAAGCAATCAGCCCCAGCATTTT

size: many
V: TRBV6-5
D: TRBD1
length: 14
J: TRBJ2-7
CDR3: CASKGQGASYEQYF
DNA: TGTGCCAGCAAGGGACAGGGGGCGTCCTACGAGCAGTACTTC

size: many
V: TRBV7-2
D: NA
length: 14
J: TRBJ2-5
CDR3: CASSLGGKGETQYF
DNA: TGTGCCAGCAGCTTAGGGGGAAAGGGGGAGACCCAGTACTTC

size: many
V: TRBV18
D: NA
length: 16
J: TRBJ1-2
CDR3: CASSPPPLGYGYGYTF
DNA: TGTGCCAGCTCACCCCCACCGTTGGGGTATGGGTATGGCTACACCTTC

size: many
V: TRBV30
D: NA
length: 11
J: TRBJ1-1
CDR3: CAWSSPQGAFF
DNA: TGTGCCTGGAGTTCCCCCCAGGGAGCTTTCTTT

size: many
V: TRBV30
D: TRBD1
length: 15
J: TRBJ2-2
CDR3: CAWSFGQGNTGELFF
DNA: TGTGCCTGGAGTTTCGGACAGGGAAACACCGGGGAGCTGTTTTTT

size: many
V: TRBV12-3/TRBV12-4
D: TRBD1
length: 15
J: TRBJ2-5
CDR3: CASSTIGTVEETQYF
DNA: TGTGCCAGCAGTACTATAGGGACAGTCGAAGAGACCCAGTACTTC

size: NA
V: TRBV11-2
D: NA
length: 14
J: TRBJ2-5
CDR3: CASSSLALQETQYF
DNA: TGTGCCAGCAGCTCCTTAGCACTCCAAGAGACCCAGTACTTC

size: many
V: TRBV6-2/TRBV6-3
D: TRBD1
length: 19
J: TRBJ2-6
CDR3: CASSYSWGQVIPGANVLTF
DNA: TGTGCCAGCAGTTACTCGTGGGGACAGGTGATTCCTGGGGCCAACGTCCTGACTTTC

size: many
V: TRBV27
D: NA
length: 14
J: TRBJ2-7
CDR3: CASSPRRGGHEQYF
DNA: TGTGCCAGCAGTCCTAGGAGGGGAGGCCACGAGCAGTACTTC

size: many
V: TRBV28
D: NA
length: 14
J: TRBJ1-1
CDR3: CASVLEGIDAEAFF
DNA: TGTGCCAGCGTCCTTGAGGGGATAGACGCTGAAGCTTTCTTT

size: many
V: TRBV4-1
D: TRBD2
length: 17
J: TRBJ2-7
CDR3: CASKPLEAGTSASGQYF
DNA: TGCGCCAGCAAACCGCTTGAGGCCGGGACTAGCGCGTCAGGGCAGTACTTC

size: many
V: TRBV5-6
D: NA
length: 12
J: TRBJ1-1
CDR3: CASSPGETEAFF
DNA: TGTGCCAGCAGCCCTGGAGAGACTGAAGCTTTCTTT

size: many
V: TRBV7-2
D: NA
length: 15
J: TRBJ2-3
CDR3: CASSLAGVGPDTQYF
DNA: TGTGCCAGCAGCTTAGCGGGAGTGGGCCCAGATACGCAGTATTTT

size: NA
V: TRBV5-1
D: NA
length: 14
J: TRBJ2-7
CDR3: CASSLATRGDEQYF
DNA: TGCGCCAGCAGCTTGGCCACTAGAGGGGACGAGCAGTACTTC

size: many
V: TRBV4-1
D: NA
length: 13
J: TRBJ1-5
CDR3: CASSHHRDQPQHF
DNA: TGCGCCAGCAGCCACCACAGGGATCAGCCCCAGCATTTT

size: many
V: TRBV7-8
D: TRBD1
length: 18
J: TRBJ2-6
CDR3: CASSSRDRGRFGANVLTF
DNA: TGTGCCAGCAGCTCCCGGGACAGGGGGCGTTTTGGGGCCAACGTCCTGACTTTC

size: NA
V: TRBV12-3/TRBV12-4
D: NA
length: 12
J: TRBJ1-6
CDR3: CASSPHNSPLHF
DNA: TGTGCCAGCAGTCCCCATAATTCACCCCTCCACTTT

size: many
V: TRBV28
D: NA
length: 12
J: TRBJ1-2
CDR3: CASSGVGYGYTF
DNA: TGTGCCAGCTCAGGGGTTGGGTATGGCTACACCTTC

size: many
V: TRBV4-1
D: NA
length: 15
J: TRBJ2-7
CDR3: CASSQAGGTDYEQYF
DNA: TGCGCCAGCAGCCAAGCGGGGGGCACCGACTACGAGCAGTACTTC

size: many
V: TRBV20-1
D: NA
length: 15
J: TRBJ2-2
CDR3: CSARDLQANTGELFF
DNA: TGCAGTGCTAGAGATCTCCAGGCTAACACCGGGGAGCTGTTTTTT

size: many
V: TRBV19
D: NA
length: 16
J: TRBJ1-1
CDR3: CASSNYHGQKNTEAFF
DNA: TGTGCCAGTAGTAATTATCATGGTCAGAAGAACACTGAAGCTTTCTTT

size: many
V: TRBV3-1
D: NA
length: 13
J: TRBJ1-1
CDR3: CASSQGLGTEAFF
DNA: TGTGCCAGCAGCCAAGGGCTGGGTACTGAAGCTTTCTTT

size: NA
V: TRBV6-4
D: NA
length: 12
J: TRBJ1-1
CDR3: CASIPGAPEAFF
DNA: TGTGCCAGCATTCCCGGGGCACCTGAAGCTTTCTTT

size: many
V: TRBV6-5
D: TRBD1
length: 13
J: TRBJ1-1
CDR3: CASTGQGATEAFF
DNA: TGTGCCAGCACGGGGCAGGGGGCGACTGAAGCTTTCTTT

size: many
V: TRBV30
D: NA
length: 12
J: TRBJ2-3
CDR3: CAWSVRAGTQYF
DNA: TGTGCCTGGAGTGTACGAGCGGGTACGCAGTATTTT

size: many
V: TRBV2
D: TRBD1
length: 13
J: TRBJ1-1
CDR3: CARPDRKNTEAFF
DNA: TGTGCCAGACCGGACAGGAAAAACACTGAAGCTTTCTTT